This T cell receptor beta chain was identified during a study of T-cell memory formation after mild COVID-19. About the study: Most TCR clusters belonged to a single donor. Findings and caveats of the study: Shrinking CD4+ clones were chiefly CM and EM; CD8+ ones were chiefly EMRA. Some clones that responded were present in memory (sampled pre-infection), which suggests cross-reactive memory joined. There was a balanced CD4/CD8 profile in clones contracting day 15 to 85, and later expanders leaned CD4+.

V was clipped by 1 base and J by 0 bases; unmatched bases: 11. This CDR3 has 20 amino acids. Germline loops: CDR1 SGHTA, CDR2 FQGTGA. This clonotype showed up many times. Antigen specificity is unknown. TCRdb called the 5' RACE reads again in MiXCR, with one record for every CDR3 protein. This table has tens of thousands of distinct CDR3 sequences, about 14% appearing once. The chain links TRBV7-3 to TRBJ2-1; the match to TRBD2 covers 11 bases. Sequencing used PBMCs or a T cell subset sorted from them (not recorded which). The clonotype originates from an adult woman who had mild COVID-19 (a few samples of this study predate the infection). Cell type and time point are not known. CDR3 loop: CASSLNALAGGVDSYNEQFF. The CDR3 DNA sequence: TGTGCCAGCAGCTTAAACGCCCTAGCGGGGGGCGTAGACTCCTACAATGAGCAGTTCTTC.